These 11 T cell receptor beta chains were all obtained from the same sample, sequenced in a study of T cell changes during pregnancy in multiple sclerosis (dated by TCRdb to the late 2010s). Library construction relied on the immunoSEQ multiplex PCR assay. Sourced from immuneACCESS, this table was stored by TCRdb with only in-frame sequences that have V and J called. A share of the clones is absent; for the studies checked, an unresolved V gene accounts for under half, and the remainder has no known explanation. This sample comprises approximately 47,000 clones, approximately 95% of them detected only once. Around 0.47% of the sample rests with the top ten. This material consisted of CD4+ T cells from peripheral blood mononuclear cells, taken in the first trimester of pregnancy. The receptors here all came from a female donor with multiple sclerosis, enrolled in a pregnancy study.

The rearrangement uses TRBV5-1 and TRBJ1-1; maybe TRBD1 (5 bases). Germline V CDR1 and CDR2: SGHRS, YFSETQ. Trimming pared 0 bases from V and 4 bases from J, leaving 13 bases between. The CDR3 covers 15 residues. This chain's CDR3 is CASSLARGGSTEAFF. In nucleotides, the CDR3 is TGCGCCAGCAGCTTGGCCCGCGGGGGAAGCACTGAAGCTTTCTTT.

The CDR3 is CASSTGTGTSPLHF. The CDR3 region has the DNA TGTGCCAGCAGCACCGGGACAGGAACTTCACCCCTCCACTTT. The rearrangement joins TRBV6-4 to TRBJ1-6; 8 nucleotides line up with TRBD1. The germline V gene encodes CDR1 MRHNA and CDR2 SNTAGT. V lost 6 bases, J lost 9 bases, and 7 bases stayed unmatched. CDR3 length: 14 residues.

J is TRBJ1-2 and V is TRBV29-1; possible D gene TRBD1, 5 bases. CDR3 length: 11 residues. Germline V gene lookup returns CDR1 SQVTM and CDR2 ANQGSEA. CDR3 nucleotide sequence: TGCAGAGCGGGCGAAGGGGTTGGCTACACCTTC. Its translation: CRAGEGVGYTF.

The chain is built from TRBV5-4 and TRBJ2-1; the match to TRBD2 covers 12 bases. V gave up 3 bases and J gave up 4 bases; unmatched junction bases: 11. Per germline, CDR1 SGHNT and CDR2 YYREEE (reference sequence). CDR3 length: 18 amino acids. CDR3 loop: CASSYRASGGVIYNEQFF. The CDR3 DNA reads as TGTGCCAGCAGCTATCGGGCTAGCGGGGGGGTAATTTACAATGAGCAGTTCTTC.

The chain is built from TRBV11-2 and TRBJ2-5; D gene unclear. The V gene lost 3 bases and the J gene lost 2 bases, with 16 bases spanning the gap. CDR3 length equals 16 residues. CDR1 SGHAT and CDR2 FQNNGV come from the germline V gene. CDR3 amino acids: CASSFRQRDWQETQYF. DNA for the CDR3: TGTGCCAGCAGCTTTCGTCAGAGAGACTGGCAAGAGACCCAGTACTTC.

The rearrangement joins TRBV7-8 to TRBJ1-2; D is uncertain. The CDR3 runs to 11 residues. In germline, CDR1 is SGHVS, CDR2 FQNEAQ. Trimming removed 7 bases from V and 8 bases from J, with 11 bases in between. Here the CDR3 reads CASTLGEGYTF. CDR3 DNA: TGTGCCAGCACCCTAGGCGAGGGCTACACCTTC.

The chain links TRBV7-8 to TRBJ2-1; 7 nucleotides match TRBD1. Per germline, CDR1 SGHVS and CDR2 FQNEAQ. Trimming took 5 bases from V and 5 from J; bases not matched to a gene: 12. The CDR3 runs 16 residues. The CDR3 DNA reads as TGTGCCAGCAGCCCCCATTTTCGGGACAGTAACAATGAGCAGTTCTTC. Its translation is CASSPHFRDSNNEQFF.

The J gene is TRBJ2-1, the V gene TRBV5-1; no firm D call. The CDR3 is 13 residues long. Germline V gives CDR1 SGHRS, CDR2 YFSETQ. V lost 0 bases, J lost 7 bases, and 8 bases lay in between. CDR3 loop: CASSLARGNEQFF. The CDR3 DNA sequence: TGCGCCAGCAGCTTGGCCCGAGGTAATGAGCAGTTCTTC.

The V and J genes are TRBV5-1 and TRBJ1-5; TRBD1 is a possible D gene (5 bases). Trimming took 2 bases from V and 0 from J, leaving 9 bases between them. Germline V gene sequence: CDR1 SGHRS, CDR2 YFSETQ. The CDR3 runs 15 residues. The CDR3 protein is CASSLDSNSNQPQHF. The DNA for the CDR3 is TGCGCCAGCAGCTTAGACAGTAATAGCAATCAGCCCCAGCATTTT.

The chain links TRBV19 to TRBJ1-4, with a possible D match to TRBD1 (6 bases). Between the trimmed V and J ends, which lost 6 bases and 2 bases, there was a span of 13 bases. This CDR3 region has 15 residues. Germline V gene lookup returns CDR1 LNHDA and CDR2 SQIVND (reference sequence). CDR3 amino acids: CASRGGEETNEKLFF. The CDR3 DNA reads TGTGCCAGTAGAGGGGGTGAGGAGACTAATGAAAAACTGTTTTTT.

The genes are TRBV9 and TRBJ2-3, with 12 bases that match TRBD2. The CDR3 has 16 residues. CDR1 SGDLS and CDR2 YYNGEE come from the germline V gene. With V trimmed by 3 bases and J by 5 bases, 7 bases remained unmatched. CDR3 DNA sequence: TGTGCCAGCAGCGCCATCGGACTAGCGGGGAGAGATACGCAGTATTTT. Its protein product is CASSAIGLAGRDTQYF. Combining the CDR3 with reference TRBV9 and TRBJ2-3 gives the whole variable domain DSGVTQTPKHLITATGQRVTLRCSPRSGDLSVYWYQQSLDQGLQFLIQYYNGEERAKGNILERFSAQQFPDLHSELNLSSLELGDSALYFCASSAIGLAGRDTQYFGPGTRLTVL.